This T cell receptor beta chain is drawn from a study of T-cell memory formation after mild COVID-19. Across the whole study: TCR clustering was largely donor specific.

Study observations and caveats: CD4/CD8 balance characterized clones contracting day 15 to 85, and CD4+ skew characterized later expanders.

A 5'RACE reaction primed in the constant segment made cDNA libraries of TCR alpha and TCR beta, and these carried sample barcodes and UMIs. Using its own MiXCR run on the 5' RACE reads, TCRdb lists one record per CDR3 protein. The table has roughly 450,000 distinct CDR3 sequences, about a sixth seen once. Looked up from germline, CDR1 is SGHTA and CDR2 is FQGNSA. The CDR3 is made up of 13 amino acids. V lost 2 bases and J lost 4, with 8 bases in between. This clonotype appeared a few times. Its specificity is unknown. This chain joins TRBV7-2 and TRBJ2-5; D uncertain. The TCR comes from a man between 18 and 29 years old who had mild COVID-19 (a few samples of this study predate the infection). Cell type and time point are not known. The source material was PBMCs or a T cell subset sorted from them (not recorded which). In DNA, the CDR3 is TGTGCCAGCAGCTTACGTCACAGAGAGACCCAGTACTTC. Translated, it gives CASSLRHRETQYF.